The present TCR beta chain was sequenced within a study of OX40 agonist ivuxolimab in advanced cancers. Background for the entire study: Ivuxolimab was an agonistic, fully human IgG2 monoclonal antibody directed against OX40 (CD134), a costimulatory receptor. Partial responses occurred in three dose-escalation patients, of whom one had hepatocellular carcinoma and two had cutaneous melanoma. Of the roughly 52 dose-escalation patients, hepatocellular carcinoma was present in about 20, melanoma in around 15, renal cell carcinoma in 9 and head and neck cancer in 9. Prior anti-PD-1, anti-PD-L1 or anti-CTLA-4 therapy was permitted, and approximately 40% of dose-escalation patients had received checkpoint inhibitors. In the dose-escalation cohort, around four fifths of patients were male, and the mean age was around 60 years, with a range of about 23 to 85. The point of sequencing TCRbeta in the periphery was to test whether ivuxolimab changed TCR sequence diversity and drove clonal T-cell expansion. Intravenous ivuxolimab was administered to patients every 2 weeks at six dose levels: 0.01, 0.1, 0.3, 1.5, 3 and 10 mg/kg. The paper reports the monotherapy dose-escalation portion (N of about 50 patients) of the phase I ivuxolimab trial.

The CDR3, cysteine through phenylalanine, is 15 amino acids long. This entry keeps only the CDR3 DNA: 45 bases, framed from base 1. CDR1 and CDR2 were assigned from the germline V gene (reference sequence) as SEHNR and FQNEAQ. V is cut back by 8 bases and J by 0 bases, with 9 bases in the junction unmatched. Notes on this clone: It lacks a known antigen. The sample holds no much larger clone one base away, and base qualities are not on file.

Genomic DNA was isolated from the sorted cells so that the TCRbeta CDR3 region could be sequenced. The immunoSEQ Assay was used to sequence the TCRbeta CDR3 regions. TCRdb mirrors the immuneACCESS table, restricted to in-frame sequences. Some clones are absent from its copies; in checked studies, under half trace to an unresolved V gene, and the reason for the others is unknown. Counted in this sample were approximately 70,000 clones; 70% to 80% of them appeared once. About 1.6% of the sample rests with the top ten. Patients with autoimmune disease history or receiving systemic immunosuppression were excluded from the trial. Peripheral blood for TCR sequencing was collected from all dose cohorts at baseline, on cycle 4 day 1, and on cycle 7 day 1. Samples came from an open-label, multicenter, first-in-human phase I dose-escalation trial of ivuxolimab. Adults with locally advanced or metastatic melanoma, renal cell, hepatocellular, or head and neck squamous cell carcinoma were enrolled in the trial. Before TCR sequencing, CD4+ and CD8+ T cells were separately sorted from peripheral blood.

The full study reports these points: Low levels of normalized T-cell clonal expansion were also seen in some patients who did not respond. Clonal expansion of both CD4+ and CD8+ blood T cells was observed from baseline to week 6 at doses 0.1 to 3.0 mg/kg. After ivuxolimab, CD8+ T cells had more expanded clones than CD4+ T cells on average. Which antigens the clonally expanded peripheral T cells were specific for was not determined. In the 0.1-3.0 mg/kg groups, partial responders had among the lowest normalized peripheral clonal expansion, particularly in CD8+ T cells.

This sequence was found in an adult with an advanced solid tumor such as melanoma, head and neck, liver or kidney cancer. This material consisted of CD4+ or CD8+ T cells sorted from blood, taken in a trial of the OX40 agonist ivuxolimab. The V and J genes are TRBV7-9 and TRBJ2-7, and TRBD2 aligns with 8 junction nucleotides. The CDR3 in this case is CASGRIAGPSYEQYF. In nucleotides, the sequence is TGTGCCAGCGGAAGGATAGCGGGACCCTCCTACGAGCAGTACTTC. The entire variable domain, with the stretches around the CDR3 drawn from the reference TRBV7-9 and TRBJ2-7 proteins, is DTGVSQNPRHKITKRGQNVTFRCDPISEHNRLYWYRQTLGQGPEFLTYFQNEAQLEKSRLLSDRFSAERPKGSFSTLEIQRTEQGDSAMYLCASGRIAGPSYEQYFGPGTRLTVT.